This TCR beta chain stems from a study of blood T cell repertoires in COVID-19. Study-level information: Specimens from acute and convalescent COVID-19 originated in the United States, Italy and Spain.

The CDR3 has 15 residues. Trimming cost V 3 bases and J 10 bases, with 19 bases left between them. Germline V gene lookup returns CDR1 LNHDA and CDR2 SQIVND (reference sequence). Authors' methods: For nucleated cells, counts were estimated from reference gene primer amplification. Method: immunoSEQ multiplex PCR; TCRdb's copy keeps in-frame clones and lacks some. Clonal size and the V and J genes are those of that table, whereas D and trimming came from the DNA. The sample has 120,000 or so clones, 85% to 90% seen once. The material sequenced was peripheral blood. The receptor's source is a human donor in a cohort sampled during active COVID-19. This chain links TRBV19 with TRBJ1-5; D is undetermined. Here the CDR3 reads CASSIAVRPISPQHF. CDR3 nucleotides: TGTGCCAGTAGTATTGCGGTAAGACCCATCAGCCCCCAGCATTTT. Full variable domain (outside the CDR3, taken from reference TRBV19 and TRBJ1-5): DGGITQSPKYLFRKEGQNVTLSCEQNLNHDAMYWYRQDPGQGLRLIYYSQIVNDFQKGDIAEGYSVSREKKESFPLTVTSAQKNPTAFYLCASSIAVRPISPQHFGDGTRLSIL.